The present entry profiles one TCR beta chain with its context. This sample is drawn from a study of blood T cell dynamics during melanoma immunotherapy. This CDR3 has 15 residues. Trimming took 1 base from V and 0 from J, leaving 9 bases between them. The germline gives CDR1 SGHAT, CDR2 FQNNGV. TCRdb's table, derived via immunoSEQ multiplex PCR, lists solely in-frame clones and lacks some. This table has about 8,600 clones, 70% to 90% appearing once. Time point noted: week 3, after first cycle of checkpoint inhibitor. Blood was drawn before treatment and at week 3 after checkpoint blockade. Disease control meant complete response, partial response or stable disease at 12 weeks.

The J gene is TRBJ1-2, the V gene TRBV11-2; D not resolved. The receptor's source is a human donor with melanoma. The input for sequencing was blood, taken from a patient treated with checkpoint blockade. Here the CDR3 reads CASSLGLEANYGYTF. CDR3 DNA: TGTGCCAGCAGCTTAGGATTGGAAGCTAACTATGGCTACACCTTC.